This is a list of T cell receptor beta chains from one sample in a study of T cell clones after liver transplantation. Produced via immunoSEQ multiplex PCR; TCRdb's table is partial and in-frame only. Of about 75,000 clones listed, 84% are singletons. Material: CD4+ T cells from blood, obtained about 50 months after liver transplant. The source of these receptors is a human patient who received a liver transplant. Some T cells here may be from the graft donor. The CDR3 runs from the conserved cysteine through the conserved F or W. The order of the fields is clone size, V gene, D gene, J gene, CDR3 protein, CDR3 DNA. A D gene is named only where the DNA matches it firmly. A clone size is listed for some rows: how often the clone was seen (once, few, many), or a class if it is expanded.

abundance: .
v_gene: TRBV11-3
d_gene: TRBD2
j_gene: TRBJ2-3
CDR3aa: CASSQAGVSDTQYF
CDR3nt: TGTGCCAGCAGTCAAGCGGGAGTGTCAGATACGCAGTATTTT

abundance: .
v_gene: TRBV6-6
d_gene: .
j_gene: TRBJ2-2
CDR3aa: CASSESFGELFF
CDR3nt: TGTGCCAGCAGCGAGAGTTTTGGGGAGCTGTTTTTT

abundance: .
v_gene: TRBV6-4
d_gene: TRBD2
j_gene: TRBJ2-7
CDR3aa: CASNPTSQDEQYF
CDR3nt: TGTGCCAGCAATCCGACTAGCCAAGACGAGCAGTACTTC

abundance: .
v_gene: TRBV29-1
d_gene: .
j_gene: TRBJ2-1
CDR3aa: CSVEIVRNEQFF
CDR3nt: TGCAGCGTTGAAATAGTACGCAATGAGCAGTTCTTC

abundance: .
v_gene: TRBV5-3
d_gene: .
j_gene: TRBJ1-3
CDR3aa: CARTARMGGGNSGNTIYF
CDR3nt: TGTGCCAGAACCGCCCGAATGGGGGGGGGAAATTCCGGAAACACCATATATTTT

abundance: .
v_gene: TRBV7-2
d_gene: .
j_gene: TRBJ1-1
CDR3aa: CASSFNSRDTEAFF
CDR3nt: TGTGCCAGCAGCTTTAATAGCAGGGACACTGAAGCTTTCTTT

abundance: .
v_gene: TRBV4-1
d_gene: TRBD1
j_gene: TRBJ2-3
CDR3aa: CASSLYGTGGAADTQYF
CDR3nt: TGCGCCAGCAGCCTTTACGGGACAGGGGGCGCCGCAGATACGCAGTATTTT

abundance: few
v_gene: TRBV4-3
d_gene: .
j_gene: TRBJ1-5
CDR3aa: CASSWDLGSNQPQHF
CDR3nt: TGCGCCAGCTCGTGGGATTTGGGGAGCAATCAGCCCCAGCATTTT

abundance: .
v_gene: TRBV5-1
d_gene: TRBD1
j_gene: TRBJ1-2
CDR3aa: CASSHGQGGGYTF
CDR3nt: TGCGCCAGCAGCCATGGACAGGGGGGAGGCTACACCTTC

abundance: .
v_gene: TRBV28
d_gene: .
j_gene: TRBJ1-1
CDR3aa: CASSFRVGYTEAFF
CDR3nt: TGTGCCAGCAGTTTTAGGGTAGGGTACACTGAAGCTTTCTTT

abundance: .
v_gene: TRBV11-2
d_gene: .
j_gene: TRBJ2-3
CDR3aa: CASSHNPGAEGDTQYF
CDR3nt: TGTGCCAGCAGTCATAATCCGGGGGCCGAGGGAGATACGCAGTATTTT

abundance: few
v_gene: TRBV4-2
d_gene: .
j_gene: TRBJ2-7
CDR3aa: CASSQDGIADSYEQYF
CDR3nt: TGTGCCAGCAGCCAAGATGGAATAGCGGACTCCTACGAGCAGTACTTC

abundance: once
v_gene: TRBV5-8
d_gene: TRBD2
j_gene: TRBJ2-1
CDR3aa: CASSLSGRGQFF
CDR3nt: TGTGCCAGCAGCCTCAGCGGGAGGGGGCAGTTCTTC

abundance: .
v_gene: TRBV6-5
d_gene: .
j_gene: TRBJ1-5
CDR3aa: CASSRDAAPSAQHF
CDR3nt: TGTGCCAGCAGCCGGGACGCAGCCCCCTCGGCCCAGCATTTT

abundance: once
v_gene: TRBV11-3
d_gene: TRBD2
j_gene: TRBJ2-7
CDR3aa: CASSLGSGSFNEQYF
CDR3nt: TGTGCCAGCAGCTTAGGTAGCGGGAGCTTCAACGAGCAGTACTTC

abundance: once
v_gene: TRBV19
d_gene: .
j_gene: TRBJ1-3
CDR3aa: CASSISGTGNTIYF
CDR3nt: TGTGCCAGTAGTATATCGGGGACTGGAAACACCATATATTTT

abundance: .
v_gene: TRBV21-1
d_gene: .
j_gene: TRBJ1-6
CDR3aa: CASSVDGLSYNSPLHF
CDR3nt: TGTGCCAGCAGCGTAGACGGCCTCTCCTATAATTCACCCCTCCACTTT

abundance: .
v_gene: TRBV7-2
d_gene: .
j_gene: TRBJ1-6
CDR3aa: CASSLDRRNSPLHF
CDR3nt: TGTGCCAGCAGCTTAGACAGGCGAAATTCACCCCTCCACTTT

abundance: .
v_gene: TRBV28
d_gene: TRBD1
j_gene: TRBJ1-2
CDR3aa: CASSRSRDRNGYTF
CDR3nt: TGTGCCAGCAGCCGAAGCCGGGACAGGAATGGCTACACCTTC

abundance: .
v_gene: TRBV2
d_gene: .
j_gene: TRBJ1-1
CDR3aa: CASSSLTTNTEAFF
CDR3nt: TGTGCCAGCAGTTCCCTCACGACCAACACTGAAGCTTTCTTT

abundance: .
v_gene: TRBV1
d_gene: .
j_gene: TRBJ2-1
CDR3aa: CTSSRTEGGVPSSYNEQFF
CDR3nt: TGCACCAGCAGCCGAACAGAGGGGGGGGTCCCCTCCTCCTACAATGAGCAGTTCTTC

abundance: .
v_gene: TRBV28
d_gene: .
j_gene: TRBJ2-1
CDR3aa: CASSSMVSGIYEQFF
CDR3nt: TGTGCCAGCAGTTCGATGGTCTCGGGGATCTATGAGCAGTTCTTC

abundance: .
v_gene: TRBV5-4
d_gene: .
j_gene: TRBJ2-1
CDR3aa: CASSFGGNSYNEQFF
CDR3nt: TGTGCCAGCAGCTTCGGAGGAAACTCCTACAATGAGCAGTTCTTC

abundance: .
v_gene: TRBV7-2
d_gene: TRBD2
j_gene: TRBJ2-1
CDR3aa: CASSLRGGADEQFF
CDR3nt: TGTGCCAGCAGCTTACGGGGGGGCGCCGATGAGCAGTTCTTC

abundance: .
v_gene: TRBV6-6
d_gene: .
j_gene: TRBJ2-7
CDR3aa: CASRNLGANEQYF
CDR3nt: TGTGCCAGCAGAAACCTCGGCGCCAACGAGCAGTACTTC

abundance: .
v_gene: TRBV9
d_gene: TRBD1
j_gene: TRBJ2-2
CDR3aa: CASSVQTGGIGELFF
CDR3nt: TGTGCCAGCAGCGTTCAGACAGGGGGAATCGGGGAGCTGTTTTTT

abundance: .
v_gene: TRBV29-1
d_gene: .
j_gene: TRBJ2-6
CDR3aa: CSARDGSGANVLTF
CDR3nt: TGCAGCGCACGGGACGGCTCTGGGGCCAACGTCCTGACTTTC

abundance: .
v_gene: TRBV2
d_gene: TRBD1
j_gene: TRBJ2-3
CDR3aa: CASRVQGATDTQYF
CDR3nt: TGTGCCAGCAGGGTACAGGGGGCCACAGATACGCAGTATTTT

abundance: once
v_gene: TRBV14
d_gene: .
j_gene: TRBJ2-7
CDR3aa: CASSHVQFRIDEQYF
CDR3nt: TGTGCCAGCAGCCATGTTCAGTTTCGCATAGACGAGCAGTACTTC

abundance: .
v_gene: TRBV9
d_gene: .
j_gene: TRBJ2-3
CDR3aa: CASSVVTGGQKDTQYF
CDR3nt: TGTGCCAGCAGCGTAGTGACAGGTGGGCAAAAAGATACGCAGTATTTT

abundance: .
v_gene: TRBV7-9
d_gene: TRBD1
j_gene: TRBJ2-7
CDR3aa: CASSLAAGGPYEQYF
CDR3nt: TGTGCCAGCAGCTTAGCAGCAGGGGGCCCCTACGAGCAGTACTTC

abundance: once
v_gene: TRBV19
d_gene: TRBD2
j_gene: TRBJ2-3
CDR3aa: CASSRGQAGTSGASTDTQYF
CDR3nt: TGTGCCAGTAGTAGAGGACAGGCCGGGACTAGCGGGGCCAGCACAGATACGCAGTATTTT

abundance: .
v_gene: TRBV6-1
d_gene: .
j_gene: TRBJ2-5
CDR3aa: CASSEIGRQETQYF
CDR3nt: TGTGCCAGCAGTGAAATCGGCAGACAAGAGACCCAGTACTTC

abundance: once
v_gene: TRBV6-4
d_gene: TRBD1
j_gene: TRBJ1-1
CDR3aa: CASRAGTGDDTEAFF
CDR3nt: TGTGCCAGCAGGGCCGGGACAGGGGACGACACTGAAGCTTTCTTT

abundance: .
v_gene: TRBV7-9
d_gene: TRBD1
j_gene: TRBJ1-4
CDR3aa: CASNRGSNEKLFF
CDR3nt: TGTGCCAGCAACAGGGGGTCTAATGAAAAACTGTTTTTT

abundance: .
v_gene: TRBV4-2
d_gene: TRBD1
j_gene: TRBJ2-7
CDR3aa: CASSQGGQSYEQYF
CDR3nt: TGTGCCAGCAGCCAAGGGGGACAGTCCTACGAGCAGTACTTC

abundance: once
v_gene: TRBV29-1
d_gene: .
j_gene: TRBJ2-5
CDR3aa: CSVDRGSGAQETQYF
CDR3nt: TGCAGCGTTGATCGGGGGTCGGGGGCCCAAGAGACCCAGTACTTC

abundance: .
v_gene: TRBV19
d_gene: TRBD1
j_gene: TRBJ1-4
CDR3aa: CASSKGQGGNEKLFF
CDR3nt: TGTGCCAGTAGTAAAGGACAGGGTGGGAATGAAAAACTGTTTTTT

abundance: few
v_gene: TRBV6-6
d_gene: .
j_gene: TRBJ2-5
CDR3aa: CASSYSQTPETQYF
CDR3nt: TGTGCCAGCAGTTACTCGCAGACACCAGAGACCCAGTACTTC

abundance: .
v_gene: TRBV28
d_gene: .
j_gene: TRBJ1-1
CDR3aa: CASSRASGTEAFF
CDR3nt: TGTGCCAGCAGTAGGGCCTCCGGTACTGAAGCTTTCTTT

abundance: .
v_gene: TRBV18
d_gene: TRBD1
j_gene: TRBJ2-7
CDR3aa: CASSPDRAVKEQYF
CDR3nt: TGTGCCAGCTCACCCGACAGGGCTGTAAAGGAGCAGTACTTC

abundance: few
v_gene: TRBV27
d_gene: .
j_gene: TRBJ2-3
CDR3aa: CASSFAGGNTQYF
CDR3nt: TGTGCCAGCAGTTTCGCCGGAGGGAACACGCAGTATTTT

abundance: .
v_gene: TRBV7-7
d_gene: .
j_gene: TRBJ1-1
CDR3aa: CASSSSMNTEAFF
CDR3nt: TGTGCCAGCAGCTCAAGTATGAACACTGAAGCTTTCTTT

abundance: .
v_gene: TRBV4-3
d_gene: TRBD1
j_gene: TRBJ1-4
CDR3aa: CASSQYKQGAGKLFF
CDR3nt: TGCGCCAGCAGCCAATATAAACAGGGGGCTGGAAAACTGTTTTTT

abundance: .
v_gene: TRBV6-1
d_gene: .
j_gene: TRBJ1-4
CDR3aa: CASSEAPGATNEKLFF
CDR3nt: TGTGCCAGCAGTGAAGCGCCCGGTGCAACTAATGAAAAACTGTTTTTT

abundance: once
v_gene: TRBV5-1
d_gene: TRBD1
j_gene: TRBJ2-7
CDR3aa: CASSPRTGNYEQYF
CDR3nt: TGCGCCAGCAGCCCCAGGACAGGGAACTACGAGCAGTACTTC

abundance: .
v_gene: TRBV7-2
d_gene: TRBD1
j_gene: TRBJ2-7
CDR3aa: CASSTRGTGWEQYF
CDR3nt: TGTGCCAGCAGCACCAGGGGGACAGGCTGGGAGCAGTACTTC

abundance: few
v_gene: TRBV28
d_gene: TRBD1
j_gene: TRBJ1-1
CDR3aa: CASSEGRGTTEAFF
CDR3nt: TGTGCCAGCAGTGAGGGCAGGGGGACCACTGAAGCTTTCTTT